These 29 T cell receptor beta chains share one sample of origin, sequenced in a study of patients and donors after allogeneic stem cell transplantation. Each CDR3 protein gets one entry after TCRdb re-called the RT-PCR reads with MiXCR. The data hold roughly 940,000 distinct CDR3 sequences, with more than 15% observed a single time. Sequencing was carried out using blood, either unsorted or a sorted T cell fraction (not recorded which). The receptors derive from a human donor who was either an allogeneic HSCT recipient or a stem cell or donor lymphocyte infusion donor (not recorded which). It is not recorded whose cells these are; they may come from a transplant donor.

V is TRBV4-1 and J is TRBJ1-2, with D possibly matching TRBD1 (6 bases). CDR3 size: 16 residues. Between the trimmed V and J ends, which lost 0 bases and 5 bases, there was a span of 16 bases. The germline V gene encodes CDR1 MGHRA and CDR2 YSYEKL. CDR3 DNA sequence: TGCGCCAGCAGCCAAGATGCCGCCCGGGGGCCTTATGGCTACACCTTC. This gives the protein CASSQDAARGPYGYTF.

This chain links TRBV9 with TRBJ2-1; the match to TRBD1 covers 9 bases. The trim removed 0 bases at V and 4 bases at J, leaving 20 bases unmatched. CDR3 length: 21 amino acids. Germline CDR1 and CDR2: SGDLS and YYNGEE. The CDR3 region has the DNA TGTGCCAGCAGCGTAGCGGGACAGGGCGGCGTAAGAGAGAGGAGATACAATGAGCAGTTCTTC. Translated: CASSVAGQGGVRERRYNEQFF.

This clonotype was seen only a few times. The V call is TRBV18, the J call TRBJ2-2; D might be TRBD1 or TRBD2, each matching 5 bases. This CDR3 region has 15 residues. CDR1 KGHSH and CDR2 LQKENI come from the germline V gene. V lost 4 bases, J lost 0 bases, and 9 bases lay in between. The CDR3 sequence is CASSRDDTNTGELFF. CDR3 coding DNA: TGTGCCAGCTCACGGGACGACACGAACACCGGGGAGCTGTTTTTT. Supplemented by reference TRBV18 and TRBJ2-2, the full variable domain reads NAGVMQNPRHLVRRRGQEARLRCSPMKGHSHVYWYRQLPEEGLKFMVYLQKENIIDESGMPKERFSAEFPKEGPSILRIQQVVRGDSAAYFCASSRDDTNTGELFFGEGSRLTVL.

V is TRBV27 and J is TRBJ2-7; D is perhaps TRBD1 (6 bases). The CDR3 has 16 residues. Trimming cost V 1 base and J 2 bases, with 15 bases left between them. Germline V gene data show CDR1 as MNHEY and CDR2 as SMNVEV (reference sequence). The CDR3, as DNA: TGTGCCAGCAGTTTATACCGGGACACCTCTGCCTACGAGCAGTACTTC. This encodes CASSLYRDTSAYEQYF.

The chain carries TRBV4-2 and TRBJ2-7, with a weak D call TRBD2 (7 bases). The CDR3 runs to 14 residues. Trimming cost V 3 bases and J 7 bases, with 16 bases left between them. The germline gives CDR1 LGHNA, CDR2 YNFKEQ. CDR3 sequence reads: CASSHKKGGQEQYF. The CDR3, as DNA: TGTGCCAGCAGCCACAAAAAGGGGGGGCAAGAGCAGTACTTC.

V usage is TRBV2 and J usage is TRBJ2-7, with D possibly matching TRBD1 (6 bases). There are 14 residues in the CDR3. Germline V gives CDR1 SNHLY, CDR2 FYNNEI. V lost 6 bases to trimming and J lost 2 bases, with 14 bases between them. CDR3 residues: CASSRDSGAYEQYF. The CDR3 nucleotides are TGTGCCAGCAGCCGGGATTCAGGGGCCTACGAGCAGTACTTC.

The genes are TRBV12-3 or TRBV12-4 and TRBJ2-3, with 8 bases aligning to TRBD2. V trimming: 7 bases; J trimming: 6 bases; junction bases outside the gene matches: 12. This CDR3 comprises 15 residues. The CDR3 loop reads CASTQGLAGFDTQYF. The CDR3 nucleotides read TGTGCCAGCACCCAAGGCCTAGCGGGTTTCGATACGCAGTATTTT.

The chain couples TRBV5-1 to TRBJ1-4; 8 bases fit TRBD1. Trimming removed 1 base from V and 5 bases from J; junction bases left unmatched: 4. Germline-derived CDR1 and CDR2 are SGHRS and YFSETQ. CDR3 length: 15 amino acids. The CDR3 here is CASSLLDRENEKLFF. In DNA form, the CDR3 reads TGCGCCAGCAGCTTGTTGGACAGGGAAAATGAAAAACTGTTTTTT.

This clonotype appeared a few times. The rearrangement uses TRBV6-2 or TRBV6-3 and TRBJ2-2, with D unclear. This CDR3 is built from 11 residues. Germline-derived CDR1 and CDR2 are MNHEY and SVGEGT. Deletions cut 10 bases from V and 6 bases from J, with 9 bases between. The CDR3, as DNA: TGTGCCACCACCCAAGCCGGGGAGCTGTTTTTT. This sequence encodes CATTQAGELFF.

V gene TRBV14 combines with J gene TRBJ1-6, with D perhaps matching TRBD1 (5 bases). Trimming removed 3 bases at V and 8 bases at J, with 17 bases between. The CDR3 totals 16 residues. The germline gives CDR1 SGHDN, CDR2 FVKESK. This chain's CDR3 is CASSHSPGTAHSPLHF. CDR3 DNA sequence: TGTGCCAGCAGCCACAGCCCCGGGACGGCCCATTCACCCCTCCACTTT.

Only a few counts were recorded for this clonotype. The chain has TRBV21-1 and TRBJ2-3; TRBD2, the table's D call, lacks a check against the DNA. TRBV21-1 corresponds to a pseudogene. CDR3 length: 14 residues. CDR3 bases: TGTGCCACCCGCTCGACGAGGGGCCGGGATACGCAGTATTTT. It encodes CATRSTRGRDTQYF.

This clonotype was counted a few times. The V gene is TRBV20-1, the J gene TRBJ2-5, with 9 bases fitting TRBD2. The CDR3 totals 15 residues. Unmatched junction bases numbered 9, after V lost 3 bases and J lost 4 bases. The germline gives CDR1 DFQATT, CDR2 SNEGSKA (reference sequence). CDR3 nucleotide sequence: TGCAGTGCTAGGCGGGCGGGACTAGCATCAGAGACCCAGTACTTC. Its translation: CSARRAGLASETQYF.

In its sample, this clonotype was seen a few times. The CDR3 spells CASRGGTDQYSYNEQFF. The CDR3 nucleotides read TGTGCCAGCAGGGGTGGGACAGATCAGTACTCCTACAATGAGCAGTTCTTC. The chain links TRBV12-3 or TRBV12-4 to TRBJ2-1, with 7 positions matching TRBD1. Unmatched junction bases numbered 11, after V lost 6 bases and J lost 0 bases. This CDR3 spans 17 amino acids.

This clonotype was seen only a few times. The V gene is TRBV2, the J gene TRBJ2-5, with D hard to call. The CDR3 spans 16 residues. V was clipped by 0 bases and J by 3 bases, with 14 bases between them. CDR1 and CDR2 (germline): SNHLY, FYNNEI. CDR3 coding DNA: TGTGCCAGCAGTGAAGCGTCCTGGATTGTGAAAGAGACCCAGTACTTC. Translating gives CASSEASWIVKETQYF.

This clonotype was counted only a few times. This chain links TRBV4-1 with TRBJ2-3; tentatively, D is TRBD1 (6 bases). Between the trimmed V and J ends, which lost 4 bases and 1 base, there was a span of 12 bases. CDR3 size: 15 residues. Germline V gene data show CDR1 as MGHRA and CDR2 as YSYEKL. The CDR3 DNA sequence: TGCGCCAGCAGCCCTAAGGGGGATGGCACAGATACGCAGTATTTT. It encodes CASSPKGDGTDTQYF.

The chain links TRBV12-3 or TRBV12-4 to TRBJ1-3; 12 bases are a match to TRBD1. V gave up 2 bases and J gave up 4 bases; unmatched junction bases: 6. CDR3 length equals 17 residues. CDR3 nucleotide sequence: TGTGCCAGCAGTTTAAGGGACAGGGGGCGCGAAGGAAACACCATATATTTT. Protein sequence: CASSLRDRGREGNTIYF.

This clonotype has a handful of counts. The chain links TRBV20-1 to TRBJ2-1, with 7 nucleotides matching TRBD1. Looked up from germline, CDR1 is DFQATT and CDR2 is SNEGSKA (reference sequence). The CDR3 runs 13 residues. J lost 12 bases, V lost 3 bases, and 11 bases had no gene match. The CDR3 DNA follows: TGCAGTGCTAGTAGGGACAGATCGTGGGTGCAGTTCTTC. Translating it yields CSASRDRSWVQFF.

The rearrangement links TRBV9 to TRBJ2-1, with a tentative D call TRBD1 (6 bases). The CDR3 contains 15 residues. V lost 1 base to trimming and J lost 6 bases, with 14 bases between them. Per germline, CDR1 SGDLS and CDR2 YYNGEE. The CDR3 protein is CASSVFQGFSNEQFF. CDR3 DNA: TGTGCCAGCAGCGTATTTCAGGGGTTTAGCAATGAGCAGTTCTTC.

This clonotype has just a few counts. CDR3: CASSQDRSVDEQYF. CDR3 DNA: TGTGCCAGCAGCCAAGACCGGTCGGTGGACGAGCAGTACTTC. This chain connects TRBV3-1 to TRBJ2-7; D gene uncertain. V dropped 0 bases and J dropped 5 bases, with 11 bases sitting between them. The germline CDR1 and CDR2 sequences are LGHDT and YNNKEL (reference sequence). This CDR3 is 14 amino acids long.

The gene calls are TRBV5-1 and TRBJ1-1, with D uncertain. Germline values: CDR1 SGHRS, CDR2 YFSETQ. V shed 7 bases and J shed 5 bases, with 18 bases lying between them. The CDR3 extends over 14 amino acids. The CDR3 DNA reads as TGCGCCAGCGGCCCCGGGGTATGGGGAACTGAAGCTTTCTTT. Its translation: CASGPGVWGTEAFF.

The V gene is TRBV2, the J gene TRBJ2-2; D is possibly TRBD1 or TRBD2 (5 bases each). The germline V gene has CDR1 SNHLY and CDR2 FYNNEI. Trimming left V 4 bases short and J 1 base short, with 10 bases between. The CDR3 consists of 15 residues. The DNA of the CDR3 is TGTGCCAGCAGTGCCGGGACCTTGAACACCGGGGAGCTGTTTTTT. As protein: CASSAGTLNTGELFF.

The chain links TRBV6-1 to TRBJ2-3, with TRBD2 matching over 8 bases. Unmatched junction bases numbered 13, after V lost 8 bases and J lost 9 bases. The germline V gene has CDR1 MNHNS and CDR2 SASEGT. The length of the CDR3 is 14 residues. The CDR3 nucleotides are TGTGCCAGCTCTAACCCGGGGGGGGTGGAAACGCAGTATTTT. Encoded protein: CASSNPGGVETQYF.

This clonotype was counted a few times. J is TRBJ2-5 and V is TRBV21-1. TRBV21-1 represents a pseudogene. The CDR3 runs 13 residues. In DNA, the CDR3 is TGTGCCAGCAGCAAAGGGGAAGAAGAGACCCAGTACTTC. This translates into CASSKGEEETQYF.

J is TRBJ2-5 and V is TRBV20-1, with 7 bases aligning to TRBD1. The V and J ends lost 3 bases and 4 bases, in that order; junction bases with no gene match: 5. Germline V lookup: CDR1 DFQATT, CDR2 SNEGSKA (reference sequence). The CDR3 contains 13 residues. CDR3 DNA sequence: TGCAGTGCTAGGAACAGGGGCGGAGAGACCCAGTACTTC. Its protein is CSARNRGGETQYF.

This clonotype was seen at least ten times. V usage is TRBV12-3 or TRBV12-4 and J usage is TRBJ1-2; no definite D call. There are 14 residues in the CDR3. V lost 4 bases to trimming and J lost 8 bases, with 17 bases between them. The CDR3 here is CASSSQNSRSGYTF. Written as DNA, the CDR3 is TGTGCCAGCAGTTCACAAAACTCCCGGTCAGGCTACACCTTC.

Only a few counts were recorded for this clonotype. The chain has TRBV11-2 and TRBJ1-2; tentative D call: TRBD1 (6 bases). The CDR3 is 16 amino acids. In germline, CDR1 is SGHAT, CDR2 FQNNGV. V was cut by 2 bases and J by 8 bases, with 21 bases left in between. The CDR3 DNA is TGTGCCAGCAGCTTATCCACCATCCACACAGGGACGGGCTACACCTTC. It is translated as CASSLSTIHTGTGYTF.

This clonotype was seen a few times. V and J are TRBV25-1 and TRBJ1-4; D is ambiguous. V lost 1 base and J 5 bases, leaving 8 bases between the germline ends. This CDR3 is 14 amino acids long. CDR1 is MGHDK, CDR2 SYGVNS, per germline. The chain's CDR3 is CASSESGGNEKLFF. DNA of the CDR3: TGTGCCAGCAGTGAATCGGGAGGAAATGAAAAACTGTTTTTT.

V gene TRBV20-1 combines with J gene TRBJ2-3; D remains unclear. The germline V gene has CDR1 DFQATT and CDR2 SNEGSKA (reference sequence). The ends were cut back, 4 bases at V and 3 bases at J, with 8 bases in the middle. CDR3 length equals 12 residues. The CDR3 spells CSAKNRTDTQYF. In DNA, the CDR3 is TGCAGTGCTAAGAACCGGACAGATACGCAGTATTTT.

This clonotype has ten or more counts. The chain carries TRBV9 and TRBJ1-1; unclear D gene. Trimming took off 2 bases at V and 5 bases at J, with 10 bases between the two ends. The CDR3 runs 13 residues. CDR1 is SGDLS, CDR2 YYNGEE, per germline. The CDR3 region is CASSVEGGTEAFF. The CDR3 coding sequence is TGTGCCAGCAGCGTGGAGGGAGGGACTGAAGCTTTCTTT.